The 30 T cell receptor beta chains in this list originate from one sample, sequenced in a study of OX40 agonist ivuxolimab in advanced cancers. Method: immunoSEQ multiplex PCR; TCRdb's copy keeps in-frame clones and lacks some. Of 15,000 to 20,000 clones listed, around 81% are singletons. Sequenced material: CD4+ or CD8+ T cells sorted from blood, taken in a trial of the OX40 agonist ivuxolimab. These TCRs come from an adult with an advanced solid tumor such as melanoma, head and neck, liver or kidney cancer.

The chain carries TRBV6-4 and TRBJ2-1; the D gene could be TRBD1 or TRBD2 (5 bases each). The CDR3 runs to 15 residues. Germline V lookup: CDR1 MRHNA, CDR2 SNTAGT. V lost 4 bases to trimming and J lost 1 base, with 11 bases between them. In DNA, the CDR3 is TGTGCCAGCAGTGCGAGGGGCGCATCCTACAATGAGCAGTTCTTC. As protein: CASSARGASYNEQFF.

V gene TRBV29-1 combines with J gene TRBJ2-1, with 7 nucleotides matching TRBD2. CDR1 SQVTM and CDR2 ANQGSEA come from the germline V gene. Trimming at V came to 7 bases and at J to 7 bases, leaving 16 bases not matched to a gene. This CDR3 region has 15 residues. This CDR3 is CSEKSSAGVGNEQFF. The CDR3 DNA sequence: TGCAGCGAGAAATCTAGCGCGGGAGTGGGTAATGAGCAGTTCTTC.

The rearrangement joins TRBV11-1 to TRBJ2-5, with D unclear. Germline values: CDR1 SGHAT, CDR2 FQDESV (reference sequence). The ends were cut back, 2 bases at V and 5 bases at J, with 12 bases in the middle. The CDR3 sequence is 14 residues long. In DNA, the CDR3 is TGTGCCAGCAGCTTACTATCTGGGTATGAGACCCAGTACTTC. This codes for CASSLLSGYETQYF.

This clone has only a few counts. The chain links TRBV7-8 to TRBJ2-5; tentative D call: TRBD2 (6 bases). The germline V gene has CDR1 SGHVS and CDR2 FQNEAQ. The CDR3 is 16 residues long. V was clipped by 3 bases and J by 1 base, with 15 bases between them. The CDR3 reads CASSFTAPSVQETQYF. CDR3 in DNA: TGTGCCAGCAGCTTTACGGCCCCTAGCGTCCAAGAGACCCAGTACTTC.

The CDR3 DNA reads TGCGCCAGCAGCCAAGACGGGGAGGGCTACACCTTC. Its translation: CASSQDGEGYTF. The genes are TRBV4-1 and TRBJ1-2; D is unclear. Trimming left V 0 bases short and J 8 bases short, with 7 bases between. Germline CDR1 MGHRA, CDR2 YSYEKL. The CDR3 consists of 12 residues.

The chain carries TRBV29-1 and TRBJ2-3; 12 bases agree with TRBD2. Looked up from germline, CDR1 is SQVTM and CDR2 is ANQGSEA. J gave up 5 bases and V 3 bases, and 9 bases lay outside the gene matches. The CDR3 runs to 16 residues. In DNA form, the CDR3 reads TGCAGCGTTGACGGGTTACTAGCGGGAGGAAGAGATACGCAGTATTTT. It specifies CSVDGLLAGGRDTQYF.

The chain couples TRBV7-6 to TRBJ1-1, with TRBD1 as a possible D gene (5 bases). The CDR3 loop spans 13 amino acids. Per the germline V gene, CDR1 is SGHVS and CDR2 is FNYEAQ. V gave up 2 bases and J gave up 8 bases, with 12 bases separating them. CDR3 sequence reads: CASSLSAGGEAFF. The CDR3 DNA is TGTGCCAGCAGCTTATCCGCCGGGGGGGAAGCTTTCTTT. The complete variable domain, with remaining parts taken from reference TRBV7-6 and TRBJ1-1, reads GAGVSQSPRYKVTKRGQDVALRCDPISGHVSLYWYRQALGQGPEFLTYFNYEAQQDKSGLPNDRFSAERPEGSISTLTIQRTEQRDSAMYRCASSLSAGGEAFFGQGTRLTVV.

Here the CDR3 DNA reads TGTGCCAGCAGCTTAGCGGGACAGTCCTACGAGCAGTACTTC. It encodes CASSLAGQSYEQYF. The chain links TRBV7-6 to TRBJ2-7; 7 bases fit TRBD1. Losses at the gene ends were 0 bases for V and 1 base for J; bases not matched to a gene: 0. Germline V CDR1 and CDR2: SGHVS, FNYEAQ. CDR3 length: 14 residues.

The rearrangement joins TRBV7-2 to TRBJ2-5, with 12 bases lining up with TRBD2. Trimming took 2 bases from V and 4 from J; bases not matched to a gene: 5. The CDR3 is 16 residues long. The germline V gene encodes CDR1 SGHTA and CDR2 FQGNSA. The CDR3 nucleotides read TGTGCCAGCAGCTTACTAGCGGGAGGGCTCCTAGAGACCCAGTACTTC. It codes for CASSLLAGGLLETQYF.

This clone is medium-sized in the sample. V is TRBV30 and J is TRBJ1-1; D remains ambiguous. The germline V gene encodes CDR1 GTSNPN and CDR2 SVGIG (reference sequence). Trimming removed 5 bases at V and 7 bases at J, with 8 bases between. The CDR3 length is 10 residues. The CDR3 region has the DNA TGTGCCTGGGGACCCTTTGAAGCTTTCTTT. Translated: CAWGPFEAFF. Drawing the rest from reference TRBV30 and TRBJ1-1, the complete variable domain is SQTIHQWPATLVQPVGSPLSLECTVEGTSNPNLYWYRQAAGRGLQLLFYSVGIGQISSEVPQNLSASRPQDRQFILSSKKLLLSDSGFYLCAWGPFEAFFGQGTRLTVV.

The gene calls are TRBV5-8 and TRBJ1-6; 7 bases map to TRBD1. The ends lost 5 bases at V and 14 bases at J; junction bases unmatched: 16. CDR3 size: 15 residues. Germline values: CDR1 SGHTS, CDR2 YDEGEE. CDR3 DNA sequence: TGTGCCAGCAGTCCCTCGACAGGGCCCCTGGGGACCCTCCACTTT. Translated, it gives CASSPSTGPLGTLHF.

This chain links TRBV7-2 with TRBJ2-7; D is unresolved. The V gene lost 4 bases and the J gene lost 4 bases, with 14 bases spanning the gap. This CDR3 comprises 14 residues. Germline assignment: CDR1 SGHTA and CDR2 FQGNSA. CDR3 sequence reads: CASSSEDGLYEQYF. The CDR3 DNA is TGTGCCAGCAGCTCAGAGGACGGCCTGTACGAGCAGTACTTC.

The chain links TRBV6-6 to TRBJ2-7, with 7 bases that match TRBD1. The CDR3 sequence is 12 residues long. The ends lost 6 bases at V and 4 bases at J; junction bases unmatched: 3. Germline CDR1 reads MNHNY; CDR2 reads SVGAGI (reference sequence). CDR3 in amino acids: CASSDRVYEQYF. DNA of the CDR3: TGTGCCAGCAGCGACAGGGTGTACGAGCAGTACTTC.

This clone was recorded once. CDR3 DNA: TGCGCCAGCAGCCACCCACGACAGGGGGCCCCCAACAATGAGCAGTTCTTC. Amino acids: CASSHPRQGAPNNEQFF. The chain is built from TRBV4-3 and TRBJ2-1; 10 bases line up with TRBD1. CDR1 is LGHNA, CDR2 YSLEER, per germline. The ends lost 3 bases at V and 5 bases at J; junction bases unmatched: 10. The CDR3 loop spans 17 amino acids.

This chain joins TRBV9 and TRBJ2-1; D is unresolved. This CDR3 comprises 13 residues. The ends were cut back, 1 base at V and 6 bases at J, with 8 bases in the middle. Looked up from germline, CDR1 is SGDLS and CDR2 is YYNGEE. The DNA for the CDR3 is TGTGCCAGCAGCGTATTCCTAGGCAATGAGCAGTTCTTC. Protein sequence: CASSVFLGNEQFF.

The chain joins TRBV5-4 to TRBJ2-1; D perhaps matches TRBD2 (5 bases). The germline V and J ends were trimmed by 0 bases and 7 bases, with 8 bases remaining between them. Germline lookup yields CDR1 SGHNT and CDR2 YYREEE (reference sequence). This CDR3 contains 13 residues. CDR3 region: CASSLAPGNEQFF. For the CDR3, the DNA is TGTGCCAGCAGCTTGGCCCCGGGGAATGAGCAGTTCTTC. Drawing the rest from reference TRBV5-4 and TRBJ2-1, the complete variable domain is ETGVTQSPTHLIKTRGQQVTLRCSSQSGHNTVSWYQQALGQGPQFIFQYYREEENGRGNFPPRFSGLQFPNYSSELNVNALELDDSALYLCASSLAPGNEQFFGPGTRLTVL.

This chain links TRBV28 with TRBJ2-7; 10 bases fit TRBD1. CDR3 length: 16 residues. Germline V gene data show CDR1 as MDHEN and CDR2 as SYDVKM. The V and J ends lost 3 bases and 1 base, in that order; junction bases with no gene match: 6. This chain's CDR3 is CASSLTGTGVSYEQYF. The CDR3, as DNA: TGTGCCAGCAGTTTGACCGGGACAGGGGTATCCTACGAGCAGTACTTC.

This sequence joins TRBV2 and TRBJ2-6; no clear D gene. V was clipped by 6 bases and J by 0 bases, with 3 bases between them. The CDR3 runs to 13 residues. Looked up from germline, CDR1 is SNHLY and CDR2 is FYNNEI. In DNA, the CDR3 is TGTGCCAGCAGGGGCTCTGGGGCCAACGTCCTGACTTTC. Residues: CASRGSGANVLTF.

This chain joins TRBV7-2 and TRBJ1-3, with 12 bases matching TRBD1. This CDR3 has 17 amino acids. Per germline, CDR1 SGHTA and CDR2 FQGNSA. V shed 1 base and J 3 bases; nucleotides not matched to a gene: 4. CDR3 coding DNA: TGTGCCAGCAGCTTAGGGGGACAGGGGGCTGGTGGAAACACCATATATTTT. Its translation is CASSLGGQGAGGNTIYF. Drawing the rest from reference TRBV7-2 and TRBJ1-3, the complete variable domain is GAGVSQSPSNKVTEKGKDVELRCDPISGHTALYWYRQSLGQGLEFLIYFQGNSAPDKSGLPSDRFSAERTGGSVSTLTIQRTQQEDSAVYLCASSLGGQGAGGNTIYFGEGSWLTVV.

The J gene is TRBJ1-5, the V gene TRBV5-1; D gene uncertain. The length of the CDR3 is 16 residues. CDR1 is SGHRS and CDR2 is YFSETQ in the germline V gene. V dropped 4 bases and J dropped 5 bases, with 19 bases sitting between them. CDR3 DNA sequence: TGCGCCAGCAGCCCCCCGGCACCCAGGTCGGATCAGCCCCAGCATTTT. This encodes CASSPPAPRSDQPQHF.

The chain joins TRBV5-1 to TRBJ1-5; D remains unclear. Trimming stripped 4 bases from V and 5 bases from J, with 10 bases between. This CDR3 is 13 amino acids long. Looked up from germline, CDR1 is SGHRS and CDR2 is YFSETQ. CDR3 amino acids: CASSQDGYQPQHF. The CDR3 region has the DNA TGCGCCAGCAGCCAGGACGGATATCAGCCCCAGCATTTT.

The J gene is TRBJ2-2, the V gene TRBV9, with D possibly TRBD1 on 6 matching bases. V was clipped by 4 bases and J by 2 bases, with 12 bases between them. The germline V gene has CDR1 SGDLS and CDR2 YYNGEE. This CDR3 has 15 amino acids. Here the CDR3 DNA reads TGTGCCAGCAGCACCGGGACAAGTAACACCGGGGAGCTGTTTTTT. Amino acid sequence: CASSTGTSNTGELFF.

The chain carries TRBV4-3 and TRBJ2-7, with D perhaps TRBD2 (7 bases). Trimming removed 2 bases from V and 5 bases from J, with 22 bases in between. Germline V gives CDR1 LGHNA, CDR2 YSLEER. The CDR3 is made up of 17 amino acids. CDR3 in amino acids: CASSQQGFGGRIHEQYF. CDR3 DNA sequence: TGCGCCAGCAGCCAACAGGGGTTTGGCGGGAGAATCCACGAGCAGTACTTC.

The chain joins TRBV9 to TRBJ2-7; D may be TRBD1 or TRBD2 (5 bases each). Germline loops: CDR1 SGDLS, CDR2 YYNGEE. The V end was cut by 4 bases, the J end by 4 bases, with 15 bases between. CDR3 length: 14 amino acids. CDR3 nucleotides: TGTGCCAGCAGCCCAGGGACCAGGGCGTACGAGCAGTACTTC. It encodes CASSPGTRAYEQYF.

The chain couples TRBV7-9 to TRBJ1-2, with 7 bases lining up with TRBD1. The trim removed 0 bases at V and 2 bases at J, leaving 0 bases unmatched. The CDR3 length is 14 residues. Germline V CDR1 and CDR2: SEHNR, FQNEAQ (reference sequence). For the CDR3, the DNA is TGTGCCAGCAGCTTAGCGACAGGGAACTATGGCTACACCTTC. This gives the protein CASSLATGNYGYTF.

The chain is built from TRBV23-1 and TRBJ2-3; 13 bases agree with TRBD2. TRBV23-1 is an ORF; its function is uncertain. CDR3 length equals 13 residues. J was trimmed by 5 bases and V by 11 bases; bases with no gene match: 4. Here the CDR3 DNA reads TGCGCCGGCCGACTAGCGGGAGGAGATACGCAGTATTTT. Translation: CAGRLAGGDTQYF.

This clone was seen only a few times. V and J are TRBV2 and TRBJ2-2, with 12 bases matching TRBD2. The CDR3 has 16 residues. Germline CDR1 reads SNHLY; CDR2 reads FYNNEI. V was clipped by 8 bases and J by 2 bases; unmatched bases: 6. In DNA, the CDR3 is TGTGCCAGCCGATGGACTAGCGGGAAAAACACCGGGGAGCTGTTTTTT. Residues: CASRWTSGKNTGELFF.

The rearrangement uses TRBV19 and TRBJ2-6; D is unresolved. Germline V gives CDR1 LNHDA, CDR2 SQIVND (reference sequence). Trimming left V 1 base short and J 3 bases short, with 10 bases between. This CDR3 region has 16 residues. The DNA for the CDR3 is TGTGCCAGTAGTATAGTAAGGGTTTTTGGGGCCAACGTCCTGACTTTC. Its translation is CASSIVRVFGANVLTF.

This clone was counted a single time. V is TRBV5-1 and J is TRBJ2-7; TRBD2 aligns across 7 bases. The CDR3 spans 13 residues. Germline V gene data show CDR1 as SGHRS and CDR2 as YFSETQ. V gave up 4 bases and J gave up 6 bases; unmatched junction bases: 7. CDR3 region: CASSVGGTAEQYF. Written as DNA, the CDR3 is TGCGCCAGCAGCGTGGGGGGGACTGCCGAGCAGTACTTC. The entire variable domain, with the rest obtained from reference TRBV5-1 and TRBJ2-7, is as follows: KAGVTQTPRYLIKTRGQQVTLSCSPISGHRSVSWYQQTPGQGLQFLFEYFSETQRNKGNFPGRFSGRQFSNSRSEMNVSTLELGDSALYLCASSVGGTAEQYFGPGTRLTVT.

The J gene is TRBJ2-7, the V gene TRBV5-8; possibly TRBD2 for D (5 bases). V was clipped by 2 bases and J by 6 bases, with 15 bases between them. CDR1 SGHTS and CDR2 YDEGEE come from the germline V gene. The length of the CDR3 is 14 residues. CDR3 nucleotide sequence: TGTGCCAGCAGCTTAGCGGCTATCGCGGGCGAGCAGTACTTC. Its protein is CASSLAAIAGEQYF.